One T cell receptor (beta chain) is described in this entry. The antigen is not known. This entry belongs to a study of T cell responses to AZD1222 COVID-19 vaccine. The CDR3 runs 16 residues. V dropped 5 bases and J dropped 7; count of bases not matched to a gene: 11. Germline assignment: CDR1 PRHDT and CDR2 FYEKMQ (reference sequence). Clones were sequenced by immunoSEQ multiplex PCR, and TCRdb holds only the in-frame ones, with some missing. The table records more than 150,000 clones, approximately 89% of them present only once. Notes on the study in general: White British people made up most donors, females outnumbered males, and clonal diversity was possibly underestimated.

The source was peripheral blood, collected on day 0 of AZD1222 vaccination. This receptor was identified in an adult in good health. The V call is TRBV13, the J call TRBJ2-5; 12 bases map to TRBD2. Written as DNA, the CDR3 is TGTGCCAGCAGCCATCTGACTAGCGGGAGTCTGGGGACCCAGTACTTC. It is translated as CASSHLTSGSLGTQYF.